The 21 T cell receptor beta chains reported below all come from one sample, sequenced in a study of OX40 agonist ivuxolimab in advanced cancers. Sequenced by immunoSEQ multiplex PCR; TCRdb stores in-frame clones only, minus some. The profile covers 25,000 to 40,000 clones, with approximately 80% appearing a single time and less than 25% taken by the ten largest. This specimen consisted of CD4+ or CD8+ T cells sorted from blood, obtained in a trial of the OX40 agonist ivuxolimab. These receptors were taken from an adult with an advanced solid tumor such as melanoma, head and neck, liver or kidney cancer.

Regarding this clone: One junction end disagrees with the germline gene, perhaps due to a read error. The J gene is TRBJ2-7, the V gene TRBV7-2; D possibly corresponds to TRBD2 (6 bases). The CDR3 length is 14 residues. CDR1 is SGHTA, CDR2 FQGNSA, per germline. The CDR3 nucleotides are TGTGCCAGCAGATTAGGTGGGGGAGGTCTCGAGCAGTACTTC. Translated, it gives CASRLGGGGLEQYF.

This clone was seen a handful of times. The chain couples TRBV18 to TRBJ2-5; D not certain. Trimming stripped 3 bases from V and 0 bases from J, with 5 bases between. From germline, CDR1 is KGHSH and CDR2 LQKENI. The CDR3 is made up of 13 amino acids. The CDR3 loop reads CASSPTYQETQYF. The CDR3 DNA reads as TGTGCCAGCTCACCTACGTACCAAGAGACCCAGTACTTC.

V and J are TRBV18 and TRBJ1-1, with 7 bases that match TRBD1. CDR3 length: 13 amino acids. The germline V gene has CDR1 KGHSH and CDR2 LQKENI. Germline trimming cut 3 bases from V and 10 bases from J; bases unmatched to any gene: 8. The CDR3 region is CASSPTGREGAFF. CDR3 sequence (DNA): TGTGCCAGCTCACCGACAGGGAGGGAGGGAGCTTTCTTT.

V is TRBV6-1 and J is TRBJ2-7, with 9 bases matching TRBD2. The CDR3 is made up of 15 amino acids. Germline CDR1 is MNHNS and CDR2 is SASEGT. V trimming: 4 bases; J trimming: 0 bases; junction bases outside the gene matches: 4. CDR3 nucleotides: TGTGCCAGCAGTGGACTAGCGGAAAGCTCCTACGAGCAGTACTTC. Amino acids: CASSGLAESSYEQYF.

The chain joins TRBV11-2 to TRBJ2-1; D is uncertain. There are 17 residues in the CDR3. The germline V and J ends were trimmed by 1 base and 0 bases, with 13 bases remaining between them. Germline V CDR1 and CDR2: SGHAT, FQNNGV. CDR3 residues: CASSLARVTISYNEQFF. CDR3 nucleotides: TGTGCCAGCAGCTTAGCAAGGGTCACCATCTCCTACAATGAGCAGTTCTTC.

This clone was seen a few times. The chain joins TRBV7-6 to TRBJ1-4, with D hard to call. The CDR3 consists of 13 residues. Trimming took 1 base from V and 8 from J, leaving 8 bases between them. Germline V gene data show CDR1 as SGHVS and CDR2 as FNYEAQ. As DNA, the CDR3 is TGTGCCAGCAGCTTAGGCGTCGGAGAAAAACTGTTTTTT. Translation gives CASSLGVGEKLFF.

This clone was observed a handful of times. V usage is TRBV20-1 and J usage is TRBJ2-7, with a tentative D call TRBD1 (5 bases). The CDR3 extends over 11 amino acids. Germline values: CDR1 DFQATT, CDR2 SNEGSKA (reference sequence). Trimming stripped 5 bases from V and 7 bases from J, with 12 bases between. This CDR3 is CSAVDSFEQYF. DNA of the CDR3: TGCAGTGCTGTCGACAGTTTTGAGCAGTACTTC.

This rearrangement joins TRBV16 to TRBJ2-7, with D possibly TRBD2 on 6 matching bases. The CDR3 is 15 amino acids. Per the germline V gene, CDR1 is KGHSY and CDR2 is FQNENV. V gave up 4 bases and J gave up 3 bases, with 16 bases separating them. The CDR3 coding sequence is TGTGCCAGCAGCCCCCCCGGAGGGATGAACTACGAGCAGTACTTC. This translates into CASSPPGGMNYEQYF.

The chain employs TRBV28 and TRBJ2-5, with 7 bases lining up with TRBD2. V lost 6 bases and J lost 3; bases outside the gene matches: 10. Germline V CDR1 and CDR2: MDHEN, SYDVKM. There are 15 residues in the CDR3. CDR3 DNA sequence: TGTGCCAGCAGGGAGGCTAGCGGAGGGAAAGAGACCCAGTACTTC. Amino acids: CASREASGGKETQYF.

The CDR3 spells CAWSFPDWSSGNTIYF. CDR3 DNA sequence: TGTGCCTGGAGTTTTCCCGACTGGAGCTCTGGAAACACCATATATTTT. The chain recombines TRBV30 with TRBJ1-3; no firm D call. There are 16 residues in the CDR3. Trimming took 2 bases from V and 0 from J, leaving 14 bases between them. CDR1 and CDR2 from the germline V gene are GTSNPN and SVGIG (reference sequence). Complete variable domain (other parts from reference TRBV30 and TRBJ1-3): SQTIHQWPATLVQPVGSPLSLECTVEGTSNPNLYWYRQAAGRGLQLLFYSVGIGQISSEVPQNLSASRPQDRQFILSSKKLLLSDSGFYLCAWSFPDWSSGNTIYFGEGSWLTVV.

Only a few counts were recorded for this clone. This sequence joins TRBV2 and TRBJ1-1; no definite D call. This CDR3 region has 13 residues. The ends were cut back, 9 bases at V and 2 bases at J, with 13 bases in the middle. The germline CDR1 and CDR2 sequences are SNHLY and FYNNEI. The CDR3 bases are TGTGCCAGTTTGCGGGAGGGTAACACTGAAGCTTTCTTT. It is translated as CASLREGNTEAFF.

The chain employs TRBV7-2 and TRBJ2-7, with D possibly matching TRBD1 (6 bases). V was clipped by 4 bases and J by 4 bases, with 14 bases between them. CDR3 length equals 14 residues. Germline V gene sequence: CDR1 SGHTA, CDR2 FQGNSA. Here the CDR3 reads CASSSYRVAYEQYF. CDR3 DNA sequence: TGTGCCAGCAGCTCATACAGGGTAGCTTACGAGCAGTACTTC.

The chain is built from TRBV2 and TRBJ2-5, with 12 nucleotides matching TRBD1. CDR1 and CDR2 (germline): SNHLY, FYNNEI. V lost 9 bases, J lost 0 bases, and 2 bases stayed unmatched. The CDR3 covers 14 residues. CDR3 sequence reads: CARGQGANQETQYF. CDR3 DNA sequence: TGTGCCAGGGGACAGGGGGCAAACCAAGAGACCCAGTACTTC.

The chain combines TRBV18 with TRBJ1-2, with D uncertain. The CDR3 is made up of 15 amino acids. Trimming took off 0 bases at V and 5 bases at J, with 13 bases between the two ends. Germline CDR1 reads KGHSH; CDR2 reads LQKENI. The CDR3 loop reads CASSPPEGNIYGYTF. DNA of the CDR3: TGTGCCAGCTCACCACCGGAAGGGAACATTTATGGCTACACCTTC.

This clone was observed a few times. The chain recombines TRBV6-7 with TRBJ2-7, with 11 bases matching TRBD1. TRBV6-7 is an open reading frame whose function is uncertain. CDR3 length: 15 amino acids. With 4 bases clipped from V and 4 bases from J, the junction kept 6 bases outside the gene matches. This CDR3 reads CASSSGQGALYEQYF. The CDR3 DNA sequence: TGTGCCAGCAGTTCTGGACAGGGGGCGTTGTACGAGCAGTACTTC.

The chain employs TRBV10-1 and TRBJ1-5; D remains unclear. This CDR3 has 20 residues. V was cut by 2 bases and J by 0 bases, with 23 bases left in between. From germline, CDR1 is WNHNN and CDR2 SYGVQD (reference sequence). CDR3 in amino acids: CASSEKVYPPYGNSNQPQHF. The CDR3 DNA reads as TGCGCCAGCAGTGAGAAGGTGTATCCCCCGTATGGGAATAGCAATCAGCCCCAGCATTTT.

The V gene is TRBV9, the J gene TRBJ2-7, with D hard to call. Germline lookup yields CDR1 SGDLS and CDR2 YYNGEE. V gave up 0 bases and J gave up 7 bases, with 14 bases separating them. CDR3 size: 14 residues. In DNA, the CDR3 is TGTGCCAGCAGCGTAGATGACACGGTTTTTGAGCAGTACTTC. This translates into CASSVDDTVFEQYF.

The chain links TRBV5-6 to TRBJ2-1, with TRBD1 identical over 8 bases. Germline loops: CDR1 SGHDT, CDR2 YYEEEE. J was trimmed by 2 bases and V by 4 bases; bases with no gene match: 8. This CDR3 is built from 16 residues. CDR3 nucleotide sequence: TGTGCCAGCAGCATAGACAGGGGAAAGACCTACAATGAGCAGTTCTTC. Residues: CASSIDRGKTYNEQFF.

This clone was recorded only once. The rearrangement joins TRBV14 to TRBJ2-5, with no clear D. This CDR3 has 15 amino acids. V lost 0 bases to trimming and J lost 5 bases, with 13 bases between them. Germline V gene lookup returns CDR1 SGHDN and CDR2 FVKESK. The CDR3 loop is CASSQDWSRAETQYF. DNA of the CDR3: TGTGCCAGCAGCCAAGATTGGAGCAGAGCCGAGACCCAGTACTTC. The full variable domain, rest sourced from reference TRBV14 and TRBJ2-5, is EAGVTQFPSHSVIEKGQTVTLRCDPISGHDNLYWYRRVMGKEIKFLLHFVKESKQDESGMPNNRFLAERTGGTYSTLKVQPAELEDSGVYFCASSQDWSRAETQYFGPGTRLLVL.

A few counts support this clone. The chain employs TRBV5-6 and TRBJ2-2, with D possibly called TRBD1 or TRBD2 (5 bases each). In germline, CDR1 is SGHDT, CDR2 YYEEEE. Between the trimmed V and J ends, which lost 0 bases and 6 bases, there was a span of 15 bases. The CDR3 has 16 residues. The CDR3 DNA reads TGTGCCAGCAGCTTGGAGATAGGGACGGCTCCCGGGGAGCTGTTTTTT. It is translated as CASSLEIGTAPGELFF.

This chain joins TRBV7-2 and TRBJ1-1; tentatively, D is TRBD1 (5 bases). This CDR3 spans 14 amino acids. Germline V gene data show CDR1 as SGHTA and CDR2 as FQGNSA. V shed 5 bases and J shed 6 bases, with 16 bases lying between them. This CDR3 reads CASSSNRGVAEAFF. In DNA form, the CDR3 reads TGTGCCAGCAGCAGTAACAGAGGGGTGGCTGAAGCTTTCTTT.